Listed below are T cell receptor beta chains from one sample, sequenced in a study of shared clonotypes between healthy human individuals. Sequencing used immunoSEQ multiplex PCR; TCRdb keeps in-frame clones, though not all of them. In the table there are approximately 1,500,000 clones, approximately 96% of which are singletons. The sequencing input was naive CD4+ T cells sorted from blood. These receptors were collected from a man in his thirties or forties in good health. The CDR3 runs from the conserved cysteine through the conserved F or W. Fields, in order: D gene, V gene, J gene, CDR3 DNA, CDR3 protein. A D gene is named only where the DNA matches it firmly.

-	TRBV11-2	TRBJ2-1	TGTGCCAGCAGCCCCAGCGGTAATTACAATGAGCAGTTCTTC	CASSPSGNYNEQFF
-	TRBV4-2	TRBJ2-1	TGTGCCAGCAGCCAAAGTATTACCTTTACAGATGAGCAGTTCTTC	CASSQSITFTDEQFF
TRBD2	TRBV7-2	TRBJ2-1	TGTGCCAGCAGCTTTGTTAGCGGGAGATTGGGTGAGCAGTTCTTC	CASSFVSGRLGEQFF
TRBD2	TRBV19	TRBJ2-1	TGTGCCAGTACAAGTCTAGCGGGACTCACTGAGCAGTTCTTC	CASTSLAGLTEQFF
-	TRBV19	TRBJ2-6	TGTGCCAGTCGACTAATGGCTGGGGCCAACGTCCTGACTTTC	CASRLMAGANVLTF
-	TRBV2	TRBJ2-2	TGTGCCAGCACCCAGGGTACCGGGGAGCTGTTTTTT	CASTQGTGELFF
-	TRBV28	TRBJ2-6	TGTGCCAGCAGGACAGCCATCTCTGGGGCCAACGTCCTGACTTTC	CASRTAISGANVLTF
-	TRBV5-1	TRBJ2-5	TGCGCCAGCAGCCCCGCGACGGATGGCGAGACCCAGTACTTC	CASSPATDGETQYF
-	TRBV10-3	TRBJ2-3	TGTGCCATCAATGGGGCTCGAGGGGGGCCTGCAGATACGCAGTATTTT	CAINGARGGPADTQYF
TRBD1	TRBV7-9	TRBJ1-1	TGTGCCAGCAGCTCCGGACAGGGGGTAGCAACTGAAGCTTTCTTT	CASSSGQGVATEAFF